These T cell receptor beta chains were read from a single sample in a study of beta chain features in type 1 diabetes. Assay: immunoSEQ multiplex PCR; the TCRdb copy retains only in-frame clones and omits some. The table records a few hundred thousand clones, around 14% of them present only once. Input material: naive CD4+ T cells from blood. The receptor set was obtained from a man aged 25-40 years with type 1 diabetes. Each CDR3 is given with its conserved first and last residue. Fields, in order: V gene, D gene, J gene, CDR3 protein. The D gene is left open where the match is weak.

TRBV6-1,-,TRBJ2-1,CASSEAEGLAGLSSYNEQFF
TRBV25-1,TRBD1,TRBJ2-5,CASSDGTAYQETQYF
TRBV11-3,-,TRBJ2-1,CASSSGYNEQFF
TRBV29-1,-,TRBJ2-7,CSVGATDEQYF
TRBV19,-,TRBJ1-1,CASCDTGQTEAFF
TRBV27,-,TRBJ2-7,CASSSLAGGSYEQYF
TRBV7-2,-,TRBJ2-5,CASSLNRVQETQYF
TRBV6-6,-,TRBJ1-1,CASSQSRVNTEAFF
TRBV27,TRBD2,TRBJ2-6,CASSSGGSGANVLTF
TRBV5-1,TRBD1,TRBJ2-7,CASSRDRVTYEQYF
TRBV7-9,TRBD2,TRBJ2-5,CASSLGLAGGQETQYF
TRBV30,TRBD1,TRBJ1-2,CACHGQDYGYTF